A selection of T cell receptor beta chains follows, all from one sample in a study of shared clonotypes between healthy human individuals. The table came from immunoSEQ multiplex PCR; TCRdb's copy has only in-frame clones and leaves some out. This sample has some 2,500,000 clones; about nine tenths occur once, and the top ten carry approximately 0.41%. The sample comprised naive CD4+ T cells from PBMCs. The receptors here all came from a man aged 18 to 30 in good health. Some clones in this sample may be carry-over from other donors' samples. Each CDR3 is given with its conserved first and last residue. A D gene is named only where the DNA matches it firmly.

CDR3 protein: CASSPSIGRNQPQHF; V gene: TRBV18; J gene: TRBJ1-5; D gene: NA
CDR3 protein: CASSLGSGSYEQYF; V gene: TRBV27; J gene: TRBJ2-7; D gene: NA
CDR3 protein: CASSPGRAGETQYF; V gene: TRBV5-1; J gene: TRBJ2-5; D gene: TRBD2
CDR3 protein: CASSRQGRAATGELFF; V gene: TRBV2; J gene: TRBJ2-2; D gene: TRBD1
CDR3 protein: CASSFGRAYEAFF; V gene: TRBV5-6; J gene: TRBJ1-1; D gene: NA
CDR3 protein: CASSSQGGVAFF; V gene: TRBV27; J gene: TRBJ1-1; D gene: TRBD1
CDR3 protein: CAWSSGWGEDTEAFF; V gene: TRBV30; J gene: TRBJ1-1; D gene: NA
CDR3 protein: CASSPFRGSSNEKLFF; V gene: TRBV5-4; J gene: TRBJ1-4; D gene: NA
CDR3 protein: CASSLKATNEKLFF; V gene: TRBV5-4; J gene: TRBJ1-4; D gene: NA
CDR3 protein: CASSPVWGQEDNEQFF; V gene: TRBV18; J gene: TRBJ2-1; D gene: TRBD1
CDR3 protein: CASSLGFNEKLFF; V gene: TRBV7-7; J gene: TRBJ1-4; D gene: NA
CDR3 protein: CASSSPGLAGGAYNEQFF; V gene: TRBV7-3; J gene: TRBJ2-1; D gene: TRBD2
CDR3 protein: CASSQGLAGGRLLYEQYF; V gene: TRBV5-1; J gene: TRBJ2-7; D gene: TRBD2
CDR3 protein: CASSVAGGAHLGTQYF; V gene: TRBV5-4; J gene: TRBJ2-5; D gene: TRBD2
CDR3 protein: CASSPPSARETQYF; V gene: TRBV7-2; J gene: TRBJ2-5; D gene: NA
CDR3 protein: CATHPLGINTGELFF; V gene: TRBV5-1; J gene: TRBJ2-2; D gene: NA
CDR3 protein: CASSLEAGGNTEAFF; V gene: TRBV5-1; J gene: TRBJ1-1; D gene: TRBD1
CDR3 protein: CASSLNSTDTQYF; V gene: TRBV6-6; J gene: TRBJ2-3; D gene: NA
CDR3 protein: CASSTGGQIANYGYTF; V gene: TRBV28; J gene: TRBJ1-2; D gene: TRBD1
CDR3 protein: CASSLVGSQGVQPQHF; V gene: TRBV7-2; J gene: TRBJ1-5; D gene: TRBD1
CDR3 protein: CSAHRNEKLFF; V gene: TRBV20-1; J gene: TRBJ1-4; D gene: NA
CDR3 protein: CASSELAGQSYEQYF; V gene: TRBV25-1; J gene: TRBJ2-7; D gene: NA
CDR3 protein: CASSPGMNTGELFF; V gene: TRBV11-2; J gene: TRBJ2-2; D gene: NA
CDR3 protein: CASSLGTGGRRYEQYF; V gene: TRBV28; J gene: TRBJ2-7; D gene: TRBD1
CDR3 protein: CASSSVGGQGTGELFF; V gene: TRBV28; J gene: TRBJ2-2; D gene: TRBD1
CDR3 protein: CASSRPTSGAYEQYF; V gene: TRBV18; J gene: TRBJ2-7; D gene: TRBD2
CDR3 protein: CASSLQGAITNEQFF; V gene: TRBV5-1; J gene: TRBJ2-1; D gene: TRBD1
CDR3 protein: CASSLTELNQPQHF; V gene: TRBV28; J gene: TRBJ1-5; D gene: NA
CDR3 protein: CASSQLGGNTEAFF; V gene: TRBV28; J gene: TRBJ1-1; D gene: NA
CDR3 protein: CSVARPNTGELFF; V gene: TRBV29-1; J gene: TRBJ2-2; D gene: NA
CDR3 protein: CASSPPGFHRLFF; V gene: TRBV28; J gene: TRBJ1-4; D gene: NA
CDR3 protein: CASSSRRESTDTQYF; V gene: TRBV27; J gene: TRBJ2-3; D gene: NA
CDR3 protein: CASSLDGRQGAGGYTF; V gene: TRBV5-1; J gene: TRBJ1-2; D gene: TRBD1
CDR3 protein: CASSLLGQGGSYNEQFF; V gene: TRBV7-3; J gene: TRBJ2-1; D gene: NA
CDR3 protein: CASSEWGVTNEKLFF; V gene: TRBV25-1; J gene: TRBJ1-4; D gene: NA
CDR3 protein: CASSQTTGGADEQFF; V gene: TRBV4-2; J gene: TRBJ2-1; D gene: TRBD1
CDR3 protein: CASRAGTGGINEQFF; V gene: TRBV6-1; J gene: TRBJ2-1; D gene: TRBD1
CDR3 protein: CASSLGASYEQYF; V gene: TRBV5-1; J gene: TRBJ2-7; D gene: NA
CDR3 protein: CASSFQIGGETEAFF; V gene: TRBV7-2; J gene: TRBJ1-1; D gene: NA
CDR3 protein: CASSSGPDEQYF; V gene: TRBV11-3; J gene: TRBJ2-7; D gene: NA
CDR3 protein: CASSTDRGEQFF; V gene: TRBV2; J gene: TRBJ2-1; D gene: NA
CDR3 protein: CASSLALAGGGPDTQYF; V gene: TRBV11-2; J gene: TRBJ2-3; D gene: TRBD2
CDR3 protein: CASSLGQVNTGELFF; V gene: TRBV28; J gene: TRBJ2-2; D gene: TRBD1
CDR3 protein: CASSPGTGGYNEQFF; V gene: TRBV7-3; J gene: TRBJ2-1; D gene: TRBD1
CDR3 protein: CASSLLPGQQETQYF; V gene: TRBV7-9; J gene: TRBJ2-5; D gene: TRBD1
CDR3 protein: CASREGQVGNTEAFF; V gene: TRBV2; J gene: TRBJ1-1; D gene: TRBD1
CDR3 protein: CASSNPYRGYQPQHF; V gene: TRBV19; J gene: TRBJ1-5; D gene: TRBD1
CDR3 protein: CASSLQGNTGELFF; V gene: TRBV27; J gene: TRBJ2-2; D gene: NA
CDR3 protein: CASTDLEKLFF; V gene: TRBV18; J gene: TRBJ1-4; D gene: NA
CDR3 protein: CASSVIRGRGSTDTQYF; V gene: TRBV5-5; J gene: TRBJ2-3; D gene: TRBD1